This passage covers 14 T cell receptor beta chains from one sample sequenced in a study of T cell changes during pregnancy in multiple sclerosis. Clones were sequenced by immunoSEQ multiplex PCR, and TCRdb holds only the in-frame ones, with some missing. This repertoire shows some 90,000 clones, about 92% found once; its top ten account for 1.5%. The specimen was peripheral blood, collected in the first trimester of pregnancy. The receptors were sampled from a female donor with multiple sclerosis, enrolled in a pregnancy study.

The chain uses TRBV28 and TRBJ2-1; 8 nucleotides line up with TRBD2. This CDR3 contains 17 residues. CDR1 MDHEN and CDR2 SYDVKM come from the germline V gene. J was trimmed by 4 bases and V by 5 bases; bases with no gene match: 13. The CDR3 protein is CASSHHPTSGQYNEQFF. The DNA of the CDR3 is TGTGCCAGCAGTCACCACCCAACTAGCGGACAATACAATGAGCAGTTCTTC.

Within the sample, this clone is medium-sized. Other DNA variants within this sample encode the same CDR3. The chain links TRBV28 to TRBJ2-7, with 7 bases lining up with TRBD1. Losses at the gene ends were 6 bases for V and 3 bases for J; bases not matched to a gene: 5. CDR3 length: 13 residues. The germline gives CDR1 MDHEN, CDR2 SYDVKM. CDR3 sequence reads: CASRTGLGYEQYF. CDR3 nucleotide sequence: TGTGCCAGCAGGACAGGGTTGGGCTACGAGCAGTACTTC.

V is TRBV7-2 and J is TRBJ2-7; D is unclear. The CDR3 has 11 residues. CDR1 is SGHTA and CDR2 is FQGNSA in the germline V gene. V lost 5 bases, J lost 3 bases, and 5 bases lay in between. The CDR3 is CASSPNYEQYF. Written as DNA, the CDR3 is TGTGCCAGCAGCCCTAACTACGAGCAGTACTTC.

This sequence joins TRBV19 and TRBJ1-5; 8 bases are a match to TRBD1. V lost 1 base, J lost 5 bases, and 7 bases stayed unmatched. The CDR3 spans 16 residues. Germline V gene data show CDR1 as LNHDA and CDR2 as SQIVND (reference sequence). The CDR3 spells CASSIVGQGADQPQHF. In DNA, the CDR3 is TGTGCCAGTAGTATAGTAGGACAGGGCGCTGATCAGCCCCAGCATTTT.

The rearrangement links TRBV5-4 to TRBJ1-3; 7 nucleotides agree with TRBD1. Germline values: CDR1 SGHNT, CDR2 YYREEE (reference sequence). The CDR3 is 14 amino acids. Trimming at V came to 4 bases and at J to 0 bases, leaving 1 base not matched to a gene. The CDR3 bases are TGTGCCAGCAGCGACAGGGCCTCTGGAAACACCATATATTTT. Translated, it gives CASSDRASGNTIYF.

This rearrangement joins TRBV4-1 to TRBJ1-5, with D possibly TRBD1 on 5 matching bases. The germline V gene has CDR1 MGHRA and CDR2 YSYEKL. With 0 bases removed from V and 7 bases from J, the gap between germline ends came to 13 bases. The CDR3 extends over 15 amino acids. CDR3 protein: CASSQDEGAGQPQHF. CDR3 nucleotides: TGCGCCAGCAGCCAAGATGAAGGGGCTGGGCAGCCCCAGCATTTT.

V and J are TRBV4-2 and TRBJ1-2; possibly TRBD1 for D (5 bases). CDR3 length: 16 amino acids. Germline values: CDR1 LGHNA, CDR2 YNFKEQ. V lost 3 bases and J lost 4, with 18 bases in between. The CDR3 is CASSHPGSRVVYGYTF. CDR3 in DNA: TGTGCCAGCAGCCACCCCGGCAGCAGGGTTGTCTATGGCTACACCTTC.

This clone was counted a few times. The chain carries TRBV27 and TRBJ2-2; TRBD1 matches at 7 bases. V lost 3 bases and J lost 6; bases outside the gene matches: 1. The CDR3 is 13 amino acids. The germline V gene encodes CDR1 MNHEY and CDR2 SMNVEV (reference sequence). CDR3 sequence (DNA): TGTGCCAGCAGTTTCAGGGGGTCCGGGGAGCTGTTTTTT. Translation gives CASSFRGSGELFF.

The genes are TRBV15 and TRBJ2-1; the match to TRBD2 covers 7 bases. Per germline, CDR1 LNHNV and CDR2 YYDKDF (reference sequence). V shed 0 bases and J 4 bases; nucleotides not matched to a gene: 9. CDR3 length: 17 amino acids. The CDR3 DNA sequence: TGTGCCACCAGCAGAGATCTGGGTAGCGGGTCGTACAATGAGCAGTTCTTC. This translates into CATSRDLGSGSYNEQFF.

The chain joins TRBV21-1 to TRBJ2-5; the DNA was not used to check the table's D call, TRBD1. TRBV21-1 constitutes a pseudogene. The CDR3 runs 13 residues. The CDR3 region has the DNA TGTGCCAGCAGCCCCGGGACAGAAGAGACCCAGTACTTC. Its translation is CASSPGTEETQYF.

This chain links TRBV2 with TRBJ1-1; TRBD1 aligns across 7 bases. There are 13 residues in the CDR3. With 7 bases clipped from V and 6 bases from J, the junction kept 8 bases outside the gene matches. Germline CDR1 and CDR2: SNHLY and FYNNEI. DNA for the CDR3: TGTGCCAGCATTAGTGCTCAGGGGGCTGAAGCTTTCTTT. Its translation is CASISAQGAEAFF. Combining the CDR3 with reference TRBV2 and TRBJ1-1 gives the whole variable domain EPEVTQTPSHQVTQMGQEVILRCVPISNHLYFYWYRQILGQKVEFLVSFYNNEISEKSEIFDDQFSVERPDGSNFTLKIRSTKLEDSAMYFCASISAQGAEAFFGQGTRLTVV.

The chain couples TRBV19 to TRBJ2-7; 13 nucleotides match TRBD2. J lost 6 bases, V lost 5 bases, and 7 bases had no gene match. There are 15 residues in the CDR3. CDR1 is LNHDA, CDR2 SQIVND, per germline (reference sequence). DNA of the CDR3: TGTGCCAGTAGTCCAGGACTAGCGGGAGCGTTCGAGCAGTACTTC. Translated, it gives CASSPGLAGAFEQYF.

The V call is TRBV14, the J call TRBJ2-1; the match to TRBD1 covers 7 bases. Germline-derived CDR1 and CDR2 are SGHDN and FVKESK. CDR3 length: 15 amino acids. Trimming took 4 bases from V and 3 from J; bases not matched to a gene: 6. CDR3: CASSLTQGSYNEQFF. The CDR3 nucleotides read TGTGCCAGCAGCCTCACACAGGGGAGCTACAATGAGCAGTTCTTC.

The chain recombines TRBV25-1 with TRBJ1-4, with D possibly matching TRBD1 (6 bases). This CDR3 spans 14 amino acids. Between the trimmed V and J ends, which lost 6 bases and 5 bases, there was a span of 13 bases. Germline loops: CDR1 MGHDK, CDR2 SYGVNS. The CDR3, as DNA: TGTGCCAGCAGCGCACAGGGTGGGAATGAAAAACTGTTTTTT. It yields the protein CASSAQGGNEKLFF.